Sequencing of this T cell receptor (beta chain) was carried out in a study of blood T cell repertoires in COVID-19. Per the germline V gene, CDR1 is MNHEY and CDR2 is SVGAGI. The CDR3 covers 12 residues. V lost 5 bases to trimming and J lost 6 bases; unmatched junction nucleotides: 3. This table comes from immunoSEQ multiplex PCR, and its TCRdb copy is limited to in-frame clones, with some not included. This table holds a few hundred thousand clones, approximately 84% found once. Concerning this clone itself: Other DNA sequences in this sample translate to the same CDR3.

The source of this sequence is a woman in her sixties with acute or convalescent COVID-19. Specimen: peripheral blood. The chain employs TRBV6-5 and TRBJ1-2; 7 positions match TRBD1. CDR3 DNA: TGTGCCAGCAGTAGACAGGGAAATGGCTACACCTTC. Encoded protein: CASSRQGNGYTF.